This T cell receptor beta chain was identified during a study of T cell repertoires in cytomegalovirus infection. Study-level background: Both CMV infection and a matching HLA type were indicated by public TCR beta signatures.

The CDR3 contains 20 residues. V was clipped by 5 bases and J by 0 bases; unmatched bases: 14. Germline assignment: CDR1 SGHNT and CDR2 YENEEA. TCRdb reprocessed the reads via MiXCR and lists one record per CDR3 protein. Of about 830,000 distinct CDR3 sequences listed, 32% were seen once; the top ten hold around 11%. Ten or more counts support this clonotype. Its matching antigen is unknown. The sequencing used cultured CD8+ T cells from PBMCs, collected from culture after CMV antigen stimulation. V usage is TRBV11-3 and J usage is TRBJ2-3; 13 bases are a match to TRBD2. This sequence was found in a human donor in good health (CMV status not recorded). Some clones in this sample may be carry-over from other donors' samples. Here the CDR3 reads CASSPWTSGGPPSSTDTQYF. CDR3 in DNA: TGTGCCAGCAGCCCCTGGACTAGCGGGGGCCCGCCTTCCAGCACAGATACGCAGTATTTT.